One T cell receptor beta chain is described in this entry. Its antigen is unidentified. Time point specified: recipient sample about 28 days before transplant, after cytoreduction. Samples: about 28 days before transplant, then days 30, 100 and 180 after. CDR1 and CDR2 from the germline V gene are SQVTM and ANQGSEA. Deletions cut 4 bases from V and 1 base from J, with 9 bases between. The CDR3 totals 13 residues. Some clones are missing from TCRdb's copy, which holds only in-frame ones; the method was immunoSEQ multiplex PCR. The sample includes over 7,000 clones, 88% of them seen just once. The sample is drawn from a study of T cell clonotyping in hematopoietic cell transplantation. Study details: Cytoreduction preceded collection of pretransplant recipient samples.

Regarding the study as a whole: Pathologically expanded recipient clonotypes increased progressively from day 30 to day 180 as diversity fell.

This material consisted of peripheral blood mononuclear cells, taken before stem cell transplant. This receptor was obtained from a man in his 60s with acute myeloid leukemia. Some clones in this sample may be carry-over from other donors' samples. The chain recombines TRBV29-1 with TRBJ2-3; D not resolved. The DNA of the CDR3 is TGCAGCGTTGGGGTCCAGGGCACAGATACGCAGTATTTT. Protein product: CSVGVQGTDTQYF.